This TCR beta chain originates from a study of regulatory T cells in long-lasting Graves disease. Study as a whole: The term persistent Graves' disease signified upward of 5 years on antithyroid drugs with positive TSH receptor antibodies. Study-wide results and limits: Patients with persistent disease showed a bias toward TRBV28, TRBJ1-2 and TRBJ2-5.

This clonotype appeared many times. What it binds is not known. Documented time point: persistent/refractory GD, antithyroid drugs over 5 years with positive TRAb. Isolated PBMC RNA provided the starting material for the TCR library. The TCR beta library used iRepertoire HTBI primers with Arm-PCR amplification of CDR3. TCRdb re-analysed the multiplex PCR reads in MiXCR, keeping a single row per CDR3 protein. The table records 400,000 to 500,000 distinct CDR3 sequences, 22% of them present only once. Germline V CDR1 and CDR2: SGHAT, FQNNGV. V shed 5 bases and J shed 5 bases, with 18 bases lying between them. This CDR3 comprises 15 residues.

The origin of this receptor is a female donor with Graves disease. The V call is TRBV11-2, the J call TRBJ2-5; D tentatively reads TRBD1 or TRBD2 (6 bases each). The sequenced sample was peripheral blood mononuclear cells (PBMCs), obtained when the disease was refractory, from a patient treated with antithyroid drugs. The CDR3 DNA sequence: TGTGCCAGCAGCCCGAGGCAGGCCGGGGGCGAGACCCAGTACTTC. Amino acid sequence: CASSPRQAGGETQYF.